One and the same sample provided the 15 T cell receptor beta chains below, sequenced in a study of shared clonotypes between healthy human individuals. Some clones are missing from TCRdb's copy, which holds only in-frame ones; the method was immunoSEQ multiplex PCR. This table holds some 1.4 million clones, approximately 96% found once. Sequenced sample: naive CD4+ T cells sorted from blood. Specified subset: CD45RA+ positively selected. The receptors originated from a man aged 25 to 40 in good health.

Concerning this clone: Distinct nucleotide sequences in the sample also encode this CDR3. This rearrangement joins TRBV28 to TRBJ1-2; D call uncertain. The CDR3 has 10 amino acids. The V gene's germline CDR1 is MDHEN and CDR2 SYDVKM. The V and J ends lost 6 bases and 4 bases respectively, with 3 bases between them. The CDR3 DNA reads TGTGCCAGCAGCAGCTATGGCTACACCTTC. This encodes CASSSYGYTF.

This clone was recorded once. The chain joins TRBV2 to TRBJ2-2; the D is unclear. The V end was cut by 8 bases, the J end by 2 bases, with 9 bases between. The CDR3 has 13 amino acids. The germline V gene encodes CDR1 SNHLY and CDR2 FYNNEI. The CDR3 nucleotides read TGTGCCAGCCGACCCAAAAACACCGGGGAGCTGTTTTTT. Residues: CASRPKNTGELFF.

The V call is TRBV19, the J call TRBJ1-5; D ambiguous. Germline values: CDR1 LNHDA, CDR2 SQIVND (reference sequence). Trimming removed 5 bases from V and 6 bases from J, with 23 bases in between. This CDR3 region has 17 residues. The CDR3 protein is CASSSPDVGSMSQPQHF. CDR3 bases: TGTGCCAGTAGTTCCCCGGACGTAGGGTCAATGAGTCAGCCCCAGCATTTT. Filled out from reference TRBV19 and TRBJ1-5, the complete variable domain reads DGGITQSPKYLFRKEGQNVTLSCEQNLNHDAMYWYRQDPGQGLRLIYYSQIVNDFQKGDIAEGYSVSREKKESFPLTVTSAQKNPTAFYLCASSSPDVGSMSQPQHFGDGTRLSIL.

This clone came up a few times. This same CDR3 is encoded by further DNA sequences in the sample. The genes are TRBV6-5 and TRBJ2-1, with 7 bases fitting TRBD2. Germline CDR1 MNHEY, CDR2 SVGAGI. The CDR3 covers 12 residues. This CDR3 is CASGGSYNEQFF. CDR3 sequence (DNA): TGTGCTTCGGGGGGATCCTACAATGAGCAGTTCTTC.

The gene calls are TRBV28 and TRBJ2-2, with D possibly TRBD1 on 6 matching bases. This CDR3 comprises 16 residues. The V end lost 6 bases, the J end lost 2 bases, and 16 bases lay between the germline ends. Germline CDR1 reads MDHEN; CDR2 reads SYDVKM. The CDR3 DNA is TGTGCCAGCAGGGTTGCCAGGGGCTTCAACACCGGGGAGCTGTTTTTT. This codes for CASRVARGFNTGELFF.

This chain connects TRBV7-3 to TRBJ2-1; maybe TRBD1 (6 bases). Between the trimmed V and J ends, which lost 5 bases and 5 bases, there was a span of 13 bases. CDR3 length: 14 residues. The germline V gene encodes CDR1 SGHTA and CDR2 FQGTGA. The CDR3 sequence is CASSASGTNNEQFF. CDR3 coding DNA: TGTGCCAGCAGCGCCTCCGGGACAAACAATGAGCAGTTCTTC.

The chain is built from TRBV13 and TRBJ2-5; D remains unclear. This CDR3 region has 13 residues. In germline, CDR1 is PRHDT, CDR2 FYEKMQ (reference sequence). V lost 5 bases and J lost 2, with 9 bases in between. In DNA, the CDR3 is TGTGCCAGCAGCCTACGGACGCAAGAGACCCAGTACTTC. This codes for CASSLRTQETQYF.

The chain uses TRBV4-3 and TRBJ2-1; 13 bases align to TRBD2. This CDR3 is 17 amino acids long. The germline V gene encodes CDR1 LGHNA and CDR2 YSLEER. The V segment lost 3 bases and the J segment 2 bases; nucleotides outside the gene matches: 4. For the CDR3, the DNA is TGCGCCAGCAGCCACGGGACTAGCGGGAAGACCTACAATGAGCAGTTCTTC. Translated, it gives CASSHGTSGKTYNEQFF.

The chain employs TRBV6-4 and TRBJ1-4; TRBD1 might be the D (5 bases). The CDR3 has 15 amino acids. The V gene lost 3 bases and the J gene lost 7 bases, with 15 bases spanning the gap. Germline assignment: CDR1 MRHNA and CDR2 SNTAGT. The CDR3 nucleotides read TGTGCCAGCAGTGAGACGGGACTGGGCGGTGAAAAACTGTTTTTT. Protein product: CASSETGLGGEKLFF.

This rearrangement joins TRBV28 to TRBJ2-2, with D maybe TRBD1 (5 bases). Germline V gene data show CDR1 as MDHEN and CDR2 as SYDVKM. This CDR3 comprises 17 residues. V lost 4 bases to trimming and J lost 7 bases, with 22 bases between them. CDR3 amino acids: CASSSTPIIGAGGELFF. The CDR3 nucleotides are TGTGCCAGCAGTTCGACCCCAATCATAGGGGCTGGCGGGGAGCTGTTTTTT.

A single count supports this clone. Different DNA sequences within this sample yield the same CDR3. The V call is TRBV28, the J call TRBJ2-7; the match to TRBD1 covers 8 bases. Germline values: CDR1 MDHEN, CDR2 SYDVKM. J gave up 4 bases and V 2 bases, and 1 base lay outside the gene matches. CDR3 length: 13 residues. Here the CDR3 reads CASSLQGAYEQYF. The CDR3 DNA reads TGTGCCAGCAGTTTACAGGGGGCATACGAGCAGTACTTC.

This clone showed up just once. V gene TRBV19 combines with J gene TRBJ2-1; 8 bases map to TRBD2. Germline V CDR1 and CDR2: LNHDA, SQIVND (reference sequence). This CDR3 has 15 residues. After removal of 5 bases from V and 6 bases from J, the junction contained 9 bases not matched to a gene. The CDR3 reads CASSRAGVRGNEQFF. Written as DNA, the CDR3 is TGTGCCAGTAGTCGAGCGGGAGTAAGAGGCAATGAGCAGTTCTTC.

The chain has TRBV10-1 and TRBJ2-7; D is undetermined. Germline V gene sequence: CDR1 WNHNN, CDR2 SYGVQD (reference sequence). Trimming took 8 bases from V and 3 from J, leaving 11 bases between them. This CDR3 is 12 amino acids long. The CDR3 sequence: CASSLGLYEQYF. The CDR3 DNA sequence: TGCGCCAGCTCCCTGGGTCTCTACGAGCAGTACTTC.

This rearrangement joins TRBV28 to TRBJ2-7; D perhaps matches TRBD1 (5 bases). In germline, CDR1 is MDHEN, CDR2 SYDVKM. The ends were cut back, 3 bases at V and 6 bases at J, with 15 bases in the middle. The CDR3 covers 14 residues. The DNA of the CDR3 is TGTGCCAGCAGTTTGGTAGCAGGGTCTTTCGAGCAGTACTTC. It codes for CASSLVAGSFEQYF.

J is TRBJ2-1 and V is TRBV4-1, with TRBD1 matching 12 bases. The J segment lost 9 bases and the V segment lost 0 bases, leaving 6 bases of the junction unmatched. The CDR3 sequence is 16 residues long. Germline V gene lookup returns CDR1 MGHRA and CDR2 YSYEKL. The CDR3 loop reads CASSQDRGQGAGEQFF. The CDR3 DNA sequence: TGCGCCAGCAGCCAAGACAGGGGACAGGGGGCAGGTGAGCAGTTCTTC.